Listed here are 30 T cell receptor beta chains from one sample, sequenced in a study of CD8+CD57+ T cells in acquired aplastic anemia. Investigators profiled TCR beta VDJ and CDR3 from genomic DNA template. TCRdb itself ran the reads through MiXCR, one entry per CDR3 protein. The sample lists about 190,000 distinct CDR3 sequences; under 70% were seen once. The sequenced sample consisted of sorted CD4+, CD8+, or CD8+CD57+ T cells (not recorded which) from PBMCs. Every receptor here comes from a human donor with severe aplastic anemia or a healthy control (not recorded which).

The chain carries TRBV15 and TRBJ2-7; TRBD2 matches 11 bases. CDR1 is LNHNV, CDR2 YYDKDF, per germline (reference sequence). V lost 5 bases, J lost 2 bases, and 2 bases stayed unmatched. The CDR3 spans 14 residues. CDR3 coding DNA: TGTGCCACCAGCCAACTAGCGGGAGCCTACGAGCAGTACTTC. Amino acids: CATSQLAGAYEQYF.

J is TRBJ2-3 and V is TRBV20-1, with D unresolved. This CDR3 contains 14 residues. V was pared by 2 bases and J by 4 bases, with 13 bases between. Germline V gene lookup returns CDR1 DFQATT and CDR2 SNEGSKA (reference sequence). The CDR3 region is CSARNPGGADTQYF. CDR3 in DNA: TGCAGTGCTAGAAACCCCGGTGGGGCAGATACGCAGTATTTT.

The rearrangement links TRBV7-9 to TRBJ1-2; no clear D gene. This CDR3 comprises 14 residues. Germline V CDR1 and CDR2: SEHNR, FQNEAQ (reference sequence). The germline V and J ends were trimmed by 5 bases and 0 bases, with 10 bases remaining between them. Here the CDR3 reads CASSPQLANYGYTF. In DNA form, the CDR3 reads TGTGCCAGCAGCCCGCAGCTTGCTAACTATGGCTACACCTTC.

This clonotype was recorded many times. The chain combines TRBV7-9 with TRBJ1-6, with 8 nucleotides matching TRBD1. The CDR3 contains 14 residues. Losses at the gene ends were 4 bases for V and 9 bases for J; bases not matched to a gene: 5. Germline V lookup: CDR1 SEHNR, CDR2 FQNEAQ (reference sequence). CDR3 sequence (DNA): TGTGCCAGCAGCTCCGGACAGGGTGGTTCACCCCTCCACTTT. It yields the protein CASSSGQGGSPLHF.

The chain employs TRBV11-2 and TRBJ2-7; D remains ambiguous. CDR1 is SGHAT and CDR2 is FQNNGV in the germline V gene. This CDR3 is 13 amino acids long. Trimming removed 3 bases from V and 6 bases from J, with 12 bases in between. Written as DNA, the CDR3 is TGTGCCAGCAGCTTGGTACCAGACTTCGAGCAGTACTTC. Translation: CASSLVPDFEQYF.

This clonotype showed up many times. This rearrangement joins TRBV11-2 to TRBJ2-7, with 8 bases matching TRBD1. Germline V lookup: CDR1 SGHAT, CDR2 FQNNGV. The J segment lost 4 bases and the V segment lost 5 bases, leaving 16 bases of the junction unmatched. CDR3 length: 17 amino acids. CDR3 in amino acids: CASSTTTGGDVDYEQYF. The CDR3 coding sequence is TGTGCCAGCAGCACAACCACAGGGGGAGATGTGGATTACGAGCAGTACTTC.

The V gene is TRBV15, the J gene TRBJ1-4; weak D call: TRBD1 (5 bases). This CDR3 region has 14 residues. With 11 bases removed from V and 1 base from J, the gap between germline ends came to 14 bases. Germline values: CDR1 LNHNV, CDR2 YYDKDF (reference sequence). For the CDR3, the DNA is TGTGCCTCGCGCTACGGGGGAACTAATGAAAAACTGTTTTTT. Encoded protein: CASRYGGTNEKLFF.

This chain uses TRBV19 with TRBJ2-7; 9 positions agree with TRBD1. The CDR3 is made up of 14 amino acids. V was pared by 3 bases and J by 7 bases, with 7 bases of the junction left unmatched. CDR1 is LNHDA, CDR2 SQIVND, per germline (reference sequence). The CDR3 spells CASSMGTGIDEQYF. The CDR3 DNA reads TGTGCCAGTAGTATGGGGACAGGGATCGATGAGCAGTACTTC.

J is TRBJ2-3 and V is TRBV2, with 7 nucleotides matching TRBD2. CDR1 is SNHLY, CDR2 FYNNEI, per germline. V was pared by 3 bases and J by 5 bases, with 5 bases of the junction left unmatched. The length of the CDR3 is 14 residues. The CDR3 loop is CASSDPAGEDTQYF. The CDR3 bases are TGTGCCAGCAGTGATCCGGCGGGAGAAGATACGCAGTATTTT.

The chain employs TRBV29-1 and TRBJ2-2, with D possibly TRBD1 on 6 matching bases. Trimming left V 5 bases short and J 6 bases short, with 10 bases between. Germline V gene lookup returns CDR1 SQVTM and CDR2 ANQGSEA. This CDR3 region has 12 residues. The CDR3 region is CSVWGPAGELFF. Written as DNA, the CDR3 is TGCAGCGTTTGGGGGCCGGCCGGGGAGCTGTTTTTT.

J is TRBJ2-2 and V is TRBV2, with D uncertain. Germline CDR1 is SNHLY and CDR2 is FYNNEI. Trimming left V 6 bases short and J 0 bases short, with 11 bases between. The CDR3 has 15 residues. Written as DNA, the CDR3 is TGTGCCAGCAGCTACGGGTTCCCGAACACCGGGGAGCTGTTTTTT. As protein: CASSYGFPNTGELFF.

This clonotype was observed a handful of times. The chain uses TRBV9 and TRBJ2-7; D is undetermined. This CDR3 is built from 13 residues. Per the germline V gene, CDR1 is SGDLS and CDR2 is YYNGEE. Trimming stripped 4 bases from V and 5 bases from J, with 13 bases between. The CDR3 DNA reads TGTGCCAGCAGCACGGGTCACCCGGACGAGCAGTACTTC. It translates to CASSTGHPDEQYF.

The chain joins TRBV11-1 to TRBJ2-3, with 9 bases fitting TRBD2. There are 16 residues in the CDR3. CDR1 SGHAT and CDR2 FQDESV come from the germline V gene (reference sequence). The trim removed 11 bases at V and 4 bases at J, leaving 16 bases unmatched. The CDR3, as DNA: TGTGCCCTATCTTTATTAGCGGGAGAACCTCCAGATACGCAGTATTTT. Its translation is CALSLLAGEPPDTQYF.

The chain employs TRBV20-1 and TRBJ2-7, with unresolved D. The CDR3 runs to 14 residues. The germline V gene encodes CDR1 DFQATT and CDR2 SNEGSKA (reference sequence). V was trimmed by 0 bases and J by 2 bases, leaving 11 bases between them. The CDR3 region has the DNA TGCAGTGCTAGAGATCCCAAGCTGGCCTACGAGCAGTACTTC. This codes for CSARDPKLAYEQYF.

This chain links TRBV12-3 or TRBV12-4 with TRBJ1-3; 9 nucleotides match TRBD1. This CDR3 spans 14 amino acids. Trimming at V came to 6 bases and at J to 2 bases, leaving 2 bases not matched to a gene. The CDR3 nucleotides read TGTGCCAGCAGGCGGACAGGGGCTGGAAACACCATATATTTT. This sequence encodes CASRRTGAGNTIYF.

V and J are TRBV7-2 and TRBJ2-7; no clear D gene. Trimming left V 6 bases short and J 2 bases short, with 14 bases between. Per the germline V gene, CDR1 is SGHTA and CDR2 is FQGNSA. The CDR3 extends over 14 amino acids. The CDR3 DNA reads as TGTGCCAGCAGTACGGGCGCAGATACCTACGAGCAGTACTTC. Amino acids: CASSTGADTYEQYF.

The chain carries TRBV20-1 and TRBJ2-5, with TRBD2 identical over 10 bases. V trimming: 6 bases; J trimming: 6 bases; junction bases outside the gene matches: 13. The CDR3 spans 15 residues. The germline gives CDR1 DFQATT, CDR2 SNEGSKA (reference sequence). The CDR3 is CSAASGSSSGKTQYF. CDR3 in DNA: TGCAGTGCAGCTAGCGGGAGCTCATCGGGAAAGACCCAGTACTTC.

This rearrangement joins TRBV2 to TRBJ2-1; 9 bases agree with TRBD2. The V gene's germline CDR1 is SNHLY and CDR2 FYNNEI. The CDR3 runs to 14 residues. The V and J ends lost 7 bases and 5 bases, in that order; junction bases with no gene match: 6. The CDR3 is CASTWTSANNEQFF. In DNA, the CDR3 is TGTGCCAGCACCTGGACTAGCGCCAACAATGAGCAGTTCTTC.

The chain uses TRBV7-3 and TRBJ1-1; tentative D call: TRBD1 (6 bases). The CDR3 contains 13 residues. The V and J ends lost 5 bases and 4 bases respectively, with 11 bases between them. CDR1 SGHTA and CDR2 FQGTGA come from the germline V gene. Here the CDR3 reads CASSTTGATEAFF. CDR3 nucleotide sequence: TGTGCCAGCAGCACGACAGGAGCCACTGAAGCTTTCTTT. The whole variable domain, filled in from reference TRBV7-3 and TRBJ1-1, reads GAGVSQTPSNKVTEKGKYVELRCDPISGHTALYWYRQSLGQGPEFLIYFQGTGAADDSGLPNDRFFAVRPEGSVSTLKIQRTERGDSAVYLCASSTTGATEAFFGQGTRLTVV.

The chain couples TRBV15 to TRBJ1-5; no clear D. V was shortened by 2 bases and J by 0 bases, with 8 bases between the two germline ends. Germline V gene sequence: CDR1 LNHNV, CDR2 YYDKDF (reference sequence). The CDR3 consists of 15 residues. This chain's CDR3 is CATSRLPNSNQPQHF. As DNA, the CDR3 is TGTGCCACCAGCAGACTTCCGAATAGCAATCAGCCCCAGCATTTT.

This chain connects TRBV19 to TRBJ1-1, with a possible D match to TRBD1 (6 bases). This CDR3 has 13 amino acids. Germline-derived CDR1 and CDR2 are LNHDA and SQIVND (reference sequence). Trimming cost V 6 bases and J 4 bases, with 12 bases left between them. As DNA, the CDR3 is TGTGCCAGTAGGCTTTCAGGGGCCACTGAAGCTTTCTTT. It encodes CASRLSGATEAFF.

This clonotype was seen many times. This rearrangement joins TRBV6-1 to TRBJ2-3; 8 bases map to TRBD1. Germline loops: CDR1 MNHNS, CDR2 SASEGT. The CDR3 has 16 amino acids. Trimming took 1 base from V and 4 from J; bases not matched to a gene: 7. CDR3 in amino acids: CASSEVTGGAADTQYF. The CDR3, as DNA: TGTGCCAGCAGTGAAGTTACAGGGGGTGCGGCAGATACGCAGTATTTT.

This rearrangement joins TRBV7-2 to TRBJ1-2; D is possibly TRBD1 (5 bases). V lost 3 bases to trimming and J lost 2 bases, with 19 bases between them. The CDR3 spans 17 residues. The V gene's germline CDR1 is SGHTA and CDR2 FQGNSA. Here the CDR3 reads CASSLINGQPPNYGYTF. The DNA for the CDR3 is TGTGCCAGCAGCTTGATAAACGGACAACCTCCCAACTATGGCTACACCTTC.

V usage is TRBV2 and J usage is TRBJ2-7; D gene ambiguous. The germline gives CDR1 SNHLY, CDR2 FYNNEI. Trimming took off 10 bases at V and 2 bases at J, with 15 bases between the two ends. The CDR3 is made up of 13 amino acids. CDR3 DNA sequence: TGTGCCACCAAGGTGGCCCAGACCTACGAGCAGTACTTC. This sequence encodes CATKVAQTYEQYF.

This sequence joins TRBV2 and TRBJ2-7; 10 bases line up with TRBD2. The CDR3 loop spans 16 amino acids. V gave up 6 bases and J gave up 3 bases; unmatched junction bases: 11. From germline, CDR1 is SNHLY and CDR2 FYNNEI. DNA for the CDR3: TGTGCCAGCAGGAATACTAGCGGGACCGCGGACTACGAGCAGTACTTC. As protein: CASRNTSGTADYEQYF.

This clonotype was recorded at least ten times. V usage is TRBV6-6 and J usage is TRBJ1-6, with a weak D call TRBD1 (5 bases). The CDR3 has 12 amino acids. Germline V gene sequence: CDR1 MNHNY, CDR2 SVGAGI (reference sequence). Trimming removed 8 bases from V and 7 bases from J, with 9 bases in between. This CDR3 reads CASGHLNSPLHF. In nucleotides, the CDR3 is TGTGCCAGCGGACACCTAAATTCACCCCTCCACTTT.

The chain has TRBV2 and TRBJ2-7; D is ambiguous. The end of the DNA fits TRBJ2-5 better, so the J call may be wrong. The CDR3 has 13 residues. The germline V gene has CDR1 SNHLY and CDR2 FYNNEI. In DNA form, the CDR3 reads TGTGCCAGCAGTGACCGTGTATGGGAGACCCAGTACTTC. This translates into CASSDRVWETQYF.

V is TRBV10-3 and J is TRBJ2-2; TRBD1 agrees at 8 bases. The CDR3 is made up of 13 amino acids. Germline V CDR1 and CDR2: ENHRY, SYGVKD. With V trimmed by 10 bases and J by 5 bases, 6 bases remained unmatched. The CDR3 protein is CATDRGGTGELFF. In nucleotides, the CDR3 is TGTGCCACCGACAGGGGTGGAACCGGGGAGCTGTTTTTT.

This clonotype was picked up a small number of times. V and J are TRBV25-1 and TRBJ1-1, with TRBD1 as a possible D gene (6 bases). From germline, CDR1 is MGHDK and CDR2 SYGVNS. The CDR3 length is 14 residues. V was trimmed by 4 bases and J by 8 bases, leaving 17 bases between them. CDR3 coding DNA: TGTGCCAGCAGTGCCTGGGGGCAGCGAGAAGAAGCTTTCTTT. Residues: CASSAWGQREEAFF.

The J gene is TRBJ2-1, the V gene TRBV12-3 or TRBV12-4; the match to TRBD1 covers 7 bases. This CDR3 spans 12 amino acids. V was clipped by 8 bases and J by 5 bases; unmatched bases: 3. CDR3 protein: CASRDSNNEQFF. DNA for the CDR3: TGTGCCAGCCGGGACAGTAACAATGAGCAGTTCTTC.